Below, one T cell receptor beta chain is given with its context. Profiled with immunoSEQ multiplex PCR; TCRdb holds only in-frame clones, not every one. This sample has about 360,000 clones, with around 84% found just once. CDR1 SGDLS and CDR2 YYNGEE come from the germline V gene. The CDR3 runs 16 residues. V gave up 3 bases and J gave up 4 bases; unmatched junction bases: 10. The data were taken from a study of blood T cell repertoires in COVID-19. Background on the study: The cDNA or gDNA used as material had been derived from T cells, B-cell-depleted T cells, or PBMCs.

The sequenced sample was peripheral blood. This chain joins TRBV9 and TRBJ2-1, with TRBD2 matching over 7 bases. The origin of this receptor is a human donor in a cohort sampled during active COVID-19. The CDR3 loop is CASSAPWGGQYNEQFF. The CDR3 DNA follows: TGTGCCAGCAGCGCACCCTGGGGGGGTCAGTACAATGAGCAGTTCTTC.